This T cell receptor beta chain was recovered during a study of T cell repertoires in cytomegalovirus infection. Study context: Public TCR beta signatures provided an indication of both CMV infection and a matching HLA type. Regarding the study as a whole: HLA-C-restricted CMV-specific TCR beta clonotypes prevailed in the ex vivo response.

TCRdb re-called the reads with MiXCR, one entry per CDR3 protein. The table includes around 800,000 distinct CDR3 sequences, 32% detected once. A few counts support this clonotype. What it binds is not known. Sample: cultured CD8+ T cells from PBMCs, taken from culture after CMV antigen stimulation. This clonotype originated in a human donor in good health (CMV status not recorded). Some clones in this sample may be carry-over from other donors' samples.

As DNA, the CDR3 is TGCGCCAGCAGCCCCAGGGTGGGGAGCTCCTACGAGCAGTACGTC. This translates into CASSPRVGSSYEQYV. This chain uses TRBV4-1 with TRBJ2-7; D may match TRBD1 or TRBD2 (5 bases each). Trimming took off 4 bases at V and 0 bases at J, with 13 bases between the two ends. The CDR3 sequence is 15 residues long. The germline V gene has CDR1 MGHRA and CDR2 YSYEKL.